The T cell receptor beta chain described here comes from a study of shared clonotypes between healthy human individuals. General observations from the study: Some naive CD4 clonotypes, roughly 5%, turned up in common across a few donors. When compared with the clonotypes that were shared by all four sorted-subset donors, the non-shared clonotypes turned out to have lower generation probabilities.

As regards this clone: Its antigen is not identified. The same CDR3 also results from other DNA sequences found in this sample.

The naive CD8 subset, CD45RO-negative cells positively selected for CCR7, excluded terminally differentiated effector memory CD45RA+ cells. Running of the assay took place at deep level. Sequencing used immunoSEQ multiplex PCR; TCRdb keeps in-frame clones, though not all of them. The profile shows around 1,900,000 clones, around 93% of them singletons. The TCR originated in a young man in good health. Some clones in this sample may be carry-over from other donors' samples. Sequenced: naive CD8+ T cells from PBMCs.

The CDR3 here is CASSLPGSYEQYF. The CDR3 nucleotides read TGTGCCAGCAGCCTCCCGGGATCCTACGAGCAGTACTTC. The V gene is TRBV7-9, the J gene TRBJ2-7, with a tentative D call TRBD2 (5 bases). V was shortened by 5 bases and J by 1 base, with 9 bases between the two germline ends. The CDR3 is 13 residues long. Germline V gene sequence: CDR1 SEHNR, CDR2 FQNEAQ (reference sequence).